This is a list of T cell receptor beta chains from one sample in a study of blood T cell repertoires in COVID-19. The data were produced by immunoSEQ multiplex PCR, yet TCRdb's version contains in-frame clones alone and is incomplete. The data contain roughly 340,000 clones, about nine tenths of them singletons. Specimen: peripheral blood. Receptor source: a woman aged 70-85 years with COVID-19, enrolled during active disease. CDR3s include the opening cysteine and the closing phenylalanine or tryptophan. The order of the fields is D gene, CDR3 length, V gene, J gene, clone size, CDR3 protein, CDR3 DNA. The D gene is left open where the match is weak. For some rows the clone size is stated as once, few or many, or as a class when expanded; others skip it.

>.|12|TRBV5-1|TRBJ1-2|once
CASSLDRYGYTF
TGCGCCAGCAGCTTGGATCGCTATGGCTACACCTTC
>.|14|TRBV2|TRBJ2-5|.
CASSLLVTQETQYF
TGTGCCAGCAGTCTTCTAGTTACACAAGAGACCCAGTACTTC
>TRBD1|15|TRBV9|TRBJ1-2|.
CASSVKDRGGYGYTF
TGTGCCAGCAGCGTTAAAGACAGGGGCGGATATGGCTACACCTTC
>.|12|TRBV12-3/TRBV12-4|TRBJ2-7|.
CASSYSAAQQYF
TGTGCCAGCAGTTATAGTGCGGCCCAGCAGTACTTC
>TRBD1|12|TRBV5-1|TRBJ1-1|.
CASSLGQGKAFF
TGCGCCAGCAGCTTAGGACAGGGGAAAGCTTTCTTT
>TRBD1|14|TRBV7-3|TRBJ2-1|.
CASSLQQGKGEQFF
TGTGCCAGCAGCTTACAACAGGGGAAGGGTGAGCAGTTCTTC
>.|14|TRBV24-1|TRBJ1-1|.
CATSDARGDTEAFF
TGTGCCACCAGTGATGCCAGGGGAGACACTGAAGCTTTCTTT
>TRBD1|13|TRBV5-1|TRBJ1-2|.
CASSGQGTYGYTF
TGCGCCAGCAGCGGACAGGGTACCTATGGCTACACCTTC
>.|12|TRBV6-5|TRBJ1-5|once
CASRRSNQPQHF
TGTGCCAGCAGGAGGAGCAATCAGCCCCAGCATTTT
>.|14|TRBV7-2|TRBJ2-5|.
CASSLGSTAETQYF
TGTGCCAGCAGCTTAGGTAGCACCGCAGAGACCCAGTACTTC
>TRBD1|16|TRBV4-1|TRBJ1-1|.
CASSQARDRGNTEAFF
TGCGCCAGCAGCCAAGCGAGGGACAGGGGGAACACTGAAGCTTTCTTT
>.|15|TRBV7-9|TRBJ1-4|.
CASSPLMGDNEKLFF
TGTGCCAGCAGCCCTTTAATGGGAGATAATGAAAAACTGTTTTTT
>TRBD2|15|TRBV11-2|TRBJ2-5|.
CASSREAGVQETQYF
TGTGCCAGCAGTCGAGAGGCGGGGGTTCAAGAGACCCAGTACTTC
>TRBD1|14|TRBV11-2|TRBJ1-2|once
CASSLQGSPYGYTF
TGTGCCAGCAGCCTACAGGGGTCCCCCTATGGCTACACCTTC
>.|14|TRBV28|TRBJ1-6|.
CASSLHSVNSPLHF
TGTGCCAGCAGTTTACACAGTGTCAATTCACCCCTCCACTTT
>TRBD1|16|TRBV5-1|TRBJ1-5|.
CASSLDGTGGFQPQHF
TGCGCCAGCAGCTTGGATGGGACAGGGGGCTTTCAGCCCCAGCATTTT
>.|15|TRBV28|TRBJ1-5|.
CASSTPGRGNQPQHF
TGTGCCAGCAGCACCCCGGGGAGAGGCAATCAGCCCCAGCATTTT
>.|16|TRBV5-1|TRBJ2-1|.
CASSAHRDFGLVRQFF
TGCGCCAGCAGCGCTCACCGGGACTTCGGGTTAGTAAGGCAGTTCTTC
>.|13|TRBV7-3|TRBJ2-5|.
CASSRDSGGTQYF
TGTGCCAGCAGCCGGGACTCTGGGGGGACCCAGTACTTC
>.|15|TRBV5-4|TRBJ2-2|.
CASSLPGGSHGELFF
TGTGCCAGCAGCTTACCTGGGGGGTCCCACGGGGAGCTGTTTTTT
>.|13|TRBV12-5|TRBJ2-1|.
CASGSVDAHEQFF
TGTGCTAGTGGTTCGGTCGATGCGCATGAGCAGTTCTTC
>.|14|TRBV28|TRBJ1-1|.
CASSFGRERTEAFF
TGTGCCAGCAGTTTTGGGCGGGAAAGAACTGAAGCTTTCTTT
>TRBD1|13|TRBV24-1|TRBJ1-2|.
CATTPGTGYGYTF
TGTGCCACCACCCCCGGGACAGGCTATGGCTACACCTTC
>TRBD1|17|TRBV27|TRBJ1-6|.
CASSLRVPGTGRSPLHF
TGTGCCAGCAGTTTAAGGGTCCCCGGGACAGGGCGATCACCCCTCCACTTT
>.|13|TRBV2|TRBJ1-5|.
CASTRLGNQPQHF
TGTGCCAGCACCCGACTAGGCAATCAGCCCCAGCATTTT
>TRBD1|16|TRBV5-1|TRBJ1-2|once
CASSLPGTGMTYGYTF
TGCGCCAGCAGCTTGCCCGGGACAGGGATGACCTATGGCTACACCTTC
>TRBD2|16|TRBV11-2|TRBJ2-5|.
CASSLTRLAGQETQYF
TGTGCCAGCAGCTTAACGCGACTAGCGGGGCAAGAGACCCAGTACTTC